Listed here are 27 T cell receptor beta chains from one sample, sequenced in a study of blood T cells in healthy people across ages. It was with a sample-barcoded 5' primer and a J-beta primer mix that a second PCR of about 6 to 11 cycles was run. TCRdb reanalysed the 5' RACE reads using MiXCR and keeps one entry per CDR3 protein. The sample contains around 780,000 distinct CDR3 sequences, around 50% of which appear only once. Sequenced input: blood. The receptors were sampled from a man aged 35-49 years in good health.

The rearrangement joins TRBV10-2 to TRBJ2-3; the D is unclear. The CDR3 length is 14 residues. Germline V gene lookup returns CDR1 WSHSY and CDR2 SAAADI. The V end lost 5 bases, the J end lost 2 bases, and 11 bases lay between the germline ends. The CDR3 nucleotides are TGCGCCAGCAGTCGAGTGGGTAACACAGATACGCAGTATTTT. This codes for CASSRVGNTDTQYF.

This clonotype was seen a few times. The chain links TRBV4-3 to TRBJ2-7; D possibly uses TRBD1 or TRBD2 (7 bases each). Germline loops: CDR1 LGHNA, CDR2 YSLEER. The length of the CDR3 is 15 residues. V lost 0 bases to trimming and J lost 6 bases, with 15 bases between them. CDR3: CASSQEGRGGFEQYF. Here the CDR3 DNA reads TGCGCCAGCAGCCAAGAGGGCAGGGGGGGTTTCGAGCAGTACTTC.

This clonotype was recorded a few times. The chain employs TRBV12-3 or TRBV12-4 and TRBJ2-5; no reliable D call. V lost 6 bases and J 0 bases, leaving 17 bases between the germline ends. The CDR3 contains 16 residues. The CDR3 is CASSPIGSQYQETQYF. The CDR3 DNA reads as TGTGCCAGCAGCCCCATCGGGTCCCAGTACCAAGAGACCCAGTACTTC.

The chain uses TRBV29-1 and TRBJ2-7; D may be TRBD1 (6 bases). The germline V and J ends were trimmed by 0 bases and 3 bases, with 9 bases remaining between them. This CDR3 has 13 residues. Germline V CDR1 and CDR2: SQVTM, ANQGSEA. The CDR3 DNA follows: TGCAGCGTTGAAGATCTCAGGGGCTACGAGCAGTACTTC. This encodes CSVEDLRGYEQYF.

The rearrangement links TRBV5-1 to TRBJ2-5; 8 bases are shared with TRBD1. The CDR3 contains 15 residues. The ends lost 2 bases at V and 11 bases at J; junction bases unmatched: 14. In germline, CDR1 is SGHRS, CDR2 YFSETQ. As DNA, the CDR3 is TGCGCCAGCAGCTTAGCCGGGACAGGTCTTGGTGAGCAGTACTTC. It translates to CASSLAGTGLGEQYF. Using reference TRBV5-1 and TRBJ2-5 for the parts outside the CDR3, the full variable domain is KAGVTQTPRYLIKTRGQQVTLSCSPISGHRSVSWYQQTPGQGLQFLFEYFSETQRNKGNFPGRFSGRQFSNSRSEMNVSTLELGDSALYLCASSLAGTGLGEQYFGPGTRLLVL.

The rearrangement joins TRBV7-9 to TRBJ1-1; no clear D gene. Trimming cost V 3 bases and J 6 bases, with 5 bases left between them. Germline CDR1 is SEHNR and CDR2 is FQNEAQ (reference sequence). There are 11 residues in the CDR3. The CDR3 is CASSFSAEAFF. CDR3 sequence (DNA): TGTGCCAGCAGCTTCTCAGCTGAAGCTTTCTTT.

This clonotype has just a few counts. This chain links TRBV2 with TRBJ2-2; 7 bases are shared with TRBD2. Germline values: CDR1 SNHLY, CDR2 FYNNEI. The CDR3 has 15 residues. V was clipped by 5 bases and J by 2 bases; unmatched bases: 5. The CDR3 DNA reads TGTGCCAGCAGTACTGGCGGGAGCAACACCGGGGAGCTGTTTTTT. Its protein product is CASSTGGSNTGELFF.

This clonotype was recorded once. The chain joins TRBV7-9 to TRBJ2-7, with TRBD2 as a possible D gene (6 bases). The V end was cut by 4 bases, the J end by 1 base, with 26 bases between. CDR3 length: 19 amino acids. The V gene's germline CDR1 is SEHNR and CDR2 FQNEAQ (reference sequence). The CDR3 DNA reads TGTGCCAGCAGCTCCCAGGCGGGAATGACAGTAGGATTTTCCTACGAGCAGTACTTC. Its translation: CASSSQAGMTVGFSYEQYF.

Of note for this clonotype: A much larger clone is a single base away; this may be a read error. The J gene is TRBJ2-1, the V gene TRBV7-9; 7 positions match TRBD1. V dropped 5 bases and J dropped 10; count of bases not matched to a gene: 8. The CDR3 loop spans 13 amino acids. CDR1 and CDR2 from the germline V gene are SEHNR and FQNEAQ (reference sequence). The CDR3: CASSEGQTYEQFF. The DNA for the CDR3 is TGTGCCAGCAGCGAGGGACAGACCTACGAGCAGTTCTTC. Full variable domain (remainder filled in from reference TRBV7-9 and TRBJ2-1): DTGVSQNPRHKITKRGQNVTFRCDPISEHNRLYWYRQTLGQGPEFLTYFQNEAQLEKSRLLSDRFSAERPKGSFSTLEIQRTEQGDSAMYLCASSEGQTYEQFFGPGTRLTVL.

CDR3 in DNA: TGTGCCAGCAGCCCTCTAGCGGGAGGGCTGGACGAGCAGTACTTC. Residues: CASSPLAGGLDEQYF. The chain links TRBV11-1 to TRBJ2-4; 12 nucleotides match TRBD2. The DNA end favors TRBJ2-7, so the J call may be wrong. The CDR3 spans 15 residues. Per the germline V gene, CDR1 is SGHAT and CDR2 is FQDESV (reference sequence).

This clonotype was counted only a few times. The rearrangement links TRBV7-9 to TRBJ2-5, with TRBD2 matching over 9 bases. V shed 5 bases and J 5 bases; nucleotides not matched to a gene: 15. The CDR3 runs 17 residues. Germline CDR1 and CDR2: SEHNR and FQNEAQ (reference sequence). The CDR3 coding sequence is TGTGCCAGCAGCCTAGTCCCAAGCGGGAGGCCTTGGGAGACCCAGTACTTC. Its translation is CASSLVPSGRPWETQYF.

The V call is TRBV11-2, the J call TRBJ2-3; D is ambiguous. The germline V gene encodes CDR1 SGHAT and CDR2 FQNNGV. Trimming stripped 5 bases from V and 7 bases from J, with 13 bases between. The CDR3 runs to 13 residues. CDR3 sequence (DNA): TGTGCCAGCAGCGCTATCCGGGTCTATACGCAGTATTTT. This codes for CASSAIRVYTQYF.

This clonotype was observed a handful of times. The rearrangement uses TRBV20-1 and TRBJ2-7; a weak D match, TRBD2 (6 bases). V was clipped by 8 bases and J by 5 bases, with 22 bases between them. The CDR3 has 14 residues. The germline CDR1 and CDR2 sequences are DFQATT and SNEGSKA (reference sequence). The CDR3 DNA sequence: TGCAGTTCCCGTGAAGCGGGCAGTACGCACGAGCAGTACTTC. It encodes CSSREAGSTHEQYF.

This rearrangement joins TRBV3-1 to TRBJ2-4; tentative D call: TRBD1 (5 bases). The J call is in doubt because the DNA end fits TRBJ2-7 better. Germline CDR1 and CDR2: LGHDT and YNNKEL (reference sequence). This CDR3 contains 14 residues. The CDR3 here is CASSQRTLSYEQYF. The DNA of the CDR3 is TGTGCCAGCAGCCAAAGGACATTGAGCTACGAGCAGTACTTC.

The V call is TRBV7-8, the J call TRBJ2-1; perhaps TRBD2 as D (6 bases). CDR1 is SGHVS and CDR2 is FQNEAQ in the germline V gene. This CDR3 has 17 residues. With 5 bases removed from V and 3 bases from J, the gap between germline ends came to 20 bases. CDR3 region: CASSRGPRDSSYNEQFF. The CDR3 DNA reads TGTGCCAGCAGCCGCGGGCCACGGGACTCGAGCTACAATGAGCAGTTCTTC.

This rearrangement joins TRBV27 to TRBJ1-2, with D possibly matching TRBD1 (6 bases). CDR1 and CDR2 (germline): MNHEY, SMNVEV (reference sequence). This CDR3 comprises 14 residues. V was pared by 3 bases and J by 11 bases, with 19 bases between. The CDR3 sequence is CASSFSAGAGIYTF. CDR3 sequence (DNA): TGTGCCAGCAGTTTTTCGGCAGGGGCCGGTATATACACCTTC.

The rearrangement uses TRBV28 and TRBJ1-6, with D perhaps matching TRBD1 (6 bases). Germline values: CDR1 MDHEN, CDR2 SYDVKM. The V end was cut by 5 bases, the J end by 8 bases, with 13 bases between. The CDR3 loop spans 14 amino acids. CDR3 sequence: CASSRTAWDSPLHF. The CDR3 DNA is TGTGCCAGCAGTCGGACAGCCTGGGATTCACCCCTCCACTTT.

This clonotype was recorded once. This chain connects TRBV4-3 to TRBJ1-1; a weak D match, TRBD1 (5 bases). The CDR3 sequence is 15 residues long. The ends were cut back, 1 base at V and 5 bases at J, with 14 bases in the middle. Per germline, CDR1 LGHNA and CDR2 YSLEER. CDR3 region: CASSQAGGSGTEAFF. The CDR3, as DNA: TGCGCCAGCAGCCAAGCGGGGGGAAGTGGGACTGAAGCTTTCTTT.

This clonotype was seen a single time. The DNA of the CDR3 is TGTGCCAGCAGCAGAAAACAGGGGAACTATGGCTACACCTTC. Translating gives CASSRKQGNYGYTF. V is TRBV3-1 and J is TRBJ1-2; TRBD1 aligns across 7 bases. This CDR3 region has 14 residues. Losses at the gene ends were 5 bases for V and 2 bases for J; bases not matched to a gene: 5. Germline-derived CDR1 and CDR2 are LGHDT and YNNKEL (reference sequence).

V usage is TRBV29-1 and J usage is TRBJ2-1, with D hard to call. The V end lost 4 bases, the J end lost 7 bases, and 5 bases lay between the germline ends. Germline V gene data show CDR1 as SQVTM and CDR2 as ANQGSEA. The CDR3 sequence is 10 residues long. As DNA, the CDR3 is TGCAGCGTTGTCAATAATGAGCAGTTCTTC. It codes for CSVVNNEQFF.

This sequence joins TRBV28 and TRBJ2-5, with D maybe TRBD1 (5 bases). Trimming left V 10 bases short and J 1 base short, with 10 bases between. CDR3 size: 12 residues. CDR1 is MDHEN and CDR2 is SYDVKM in the germline V gene. CDR3 amino acids: CAITGSQETQYF. The CDR3 DNA follows: TGTGCCATCACAGGATCCCAAGAGACCCAGTACTTC.

CDR3 sequence reads: CASSQGISNQPQHF. The CDR3 DNA sequence: TGTGCCAGCAGTCAGGGCATAAGCAATCAGCCCCAGCATTTT. The gene calls are TRBV6-5 and TRBJ1-5, with a possible D match to TRBD1 (5 bases). V lost 5 bases and J 1 base, leaving 9 bases between the germline ends. This CDR3 has 14 residues. The germline gives CDR1 MNHEY, CDR2 SVGAGI.

The genes are TRBV7-9 and TRBJ1-1; D is undetermined. Trimming removed 6 bases at V and 3 bases at J, with 11 bases between. This CDR3 spans 13 amino acids. Germline V gene data show CDR1 as SEHNR and CDR2 as FQNEAQ (reference sequence). CDR3 loop: CASSSLTDTEAFF. For the CDR3, the DNA is TGTGCCAGCAGTTCACTCACTGACACTGAAGCTTTCTTT.

This chain links TRBV7-9 with TRBJ2-1; the D call may be TRBD1 or TRBD2 (7 bases each). The V end lost 10 bases, the J end lost 13 bases, and 35 bases lay between the germline ends. Germline V CDR1 and CDR2: SEHNR, FQNEAQ (reference sequence). The CDR3 covers 17 residues. The DNA for the CDR3 is TGTGCCACCAGGGGGGAGGGTTACGAGGGGGCGAAAGGTCGTCAGTTCTTC. Translating gives CATRGEGYEGAKGRQFF.

The V gene is TRBV29-1, the J gene TRBJ2-5, with D perhaps being TRBD1 or TRBD2 (7 bases each). Germline values: CDR1 SQVTM, CDR2 ANQGSEA. The CDR3 has 14 residues. Deletions cut 1 base from V and 6 bases from J, with 15 bases between. CDR3 bases: TGCAGCGTTGAAGGGCAGGGGGGGCGGAAGACCCAGTACTTC. This translates into CSVEGQGGRKTQYF.

V gene TRBV10-3 combines with J gene TRBJ1-1; 7 bases are shared with TRBD1. CDR1 and CDR2 from the germline V gene are ENHRY and SYGVKD. Germline trimming cut 9 bases from V and 0 bases from J; bases unmatched to any gene: 7. The CDR3 is 14 residues long. CDR3 residues: CAITGVGMNTEAFF. CDR3 nucleotides: TGTGCCATAACAGGGGTGGGGATGAACACTGAAGCTTTCTTT.

Comments on this clonotype: A read error may produce the germline difference seen at one junction end. The chain is built from TRBV6-6 and TRBJ2-5, with no clear D. TRBJ2-7 matches the DNA end more closely, so the J call is doubtful. Germline CDR1 is MNHNY and CDR2 is SVGAGI (reference sequence). The CDR3 is 13 amino acids. CDR3 DNA: TGTGCCAACAGTCCCGGGCGGTCCTACGAGCAGTACTTC. Translating gives CANSPGRSYEQYF.